This T cell receptor (beta chain) was identified during a study of T cell responses to AZD1222 COVID-19 vaccine. Study results and limitations: Repertoire samples came only from after the peak T cell response. Most donors were white British, females outnumbered males, and clonal diversity was possibly underestimated. Spike was spanned by vaccine-associated CD4 TCRs, with dominance at 160-218 and 743-854.

CDR1 and CDR2 from the germline V gene are MNHEY and SMNVEV (reference sequence). The V end was cut by 6 bases, the J end by 4 bases, with 20 bases between. The CDR3 sequence is 16 residues long. Some clones are missing from TCRdb's copy, which holds only in-frame ones; the method was immunoSEQ multiplex PCR. The repertoire holds a few hundred thousand clones, more than 85% seen once, with around 0.58% in the top ten. As for this clone: The antigen is unknown.

This chain uses TRBV27 with TRBJ2-3; D is possibly TRBD1 (6 bases). Sequenced material: peripheral blood, taken on day 0 of AZD1222 vaccination. The clonotype originates from an adult in good health. CDR3 nucleotides: TGTGCCAGCAGGACTCAGGGGCCTGGAGCGTCAGATACGCAGTATTTT. As protein: CASRTQGPGASDTQYF.